This entry describes one TCR beta chain. These data come from a study of blood T cell repertoires in COVID-19. This CDR3 has 13 residues. With V trimmed by 4 bases and J by 3 bases, 2 bases remained unmatched. The germline CDR1 and CDR2 sequences are SGHAT and FQNNGV. How the authors handled the data: From reference gene primer amplification, estimates of nucleated cell counts were derived. Clones were read by immunoSEQ multiplex PCR, and TCRdb kept only the in-frame ones, dropping some. V, J and clone size are taken as reported in that table, and D and trimming were inferred from the DNA itself. The table records around 75,000 clones, more than 70% of them present only once.

The material sequenced was peripheral blood. V and J are TRBV11-2 and TRBJ2-7; TRBD2 aligns across 8 bases. This TCR came from a human donor in a cohort sampled during active COVID-19. The CDR3 coding sequence is TGTGCCAGCAGCTCGGGACTAGTCTACGAGCAGTACTTC. It specifies CASSSGLVYEQYF.